The clone carrying this TCR beta chain was detected a few times. Antigen unknown. The record originates from a study of T cell clones after liver transplantation. Looking at the study overall: Without induction therapy, subjects received standard immunosuppression until 12-24 months post-transplant.

Notes on the study in general: In two subjects, few donor cells limited the measurable donor-reactive repertoire.

This table comes from immunoSEQ multiplex PCR, and its TCRdb copy is limited to in-frame clones, with some not included. The sample gives 70,000 to 85,000 clones, approximately 80% of which show up once; around 0.66% is in the top ten. Trimming shortened V by 5 bases and J by 0 bases, and 15 bases separated the two germline ends. The CDR3 totals 16 residues. Germline values: CDR1 SGHTA, CDR2 FQGNSA. Sequenced material: CD4+ T cells from blood, taken before liver transplant. This chain uses TRBV7-2 with TRBJ2-3; D is perhaps TRBD2 (5 bases). The source is a human donor who received a liver transplant. CDR3 DNA: TGTGCCAGCAGCCAACGCGCGGGTTATAGCACAGATACGCAGTATTTT. Its translation: CASSQRAGYSTDTQYF.